This is a list of T cell receptor beta chains from one sample in a study of early T cells in non-severe SARS-CoV-2 infection. TCRdb re-analysed the 5' RACE reads in MiXCR, keeping a single row per CDR3 protein. The sample includes about 83,000 distinct CDR3 sequences, over 9.5% seen only once; the top ten take around 8%. The specimen was whole blood, collected at baseline. The receptors stem from an adult who was a healthcare worker with PCR-confirmed SARS-CoV-2 infection or an uninfected control (not recorded which). The CDR3 runs from the conserved cysteine through the conserved F or W. The D gene is left open where the match is weak. Expanded clones get a size class; other rows say once, few or many, or leave the size out.

v_call: TRBV6-1
clone_size: few
j_call: TRBJ2-2
d_call: .
cdr3_aa: CATRDFNTGELFF
cdr3_nt: TGTGCCACACGGGACTTCAACACCGGGGAGCTGTTTTTT

v_call: TRBV7-9
clone_size: many
j_call: TRBJ2-7
d_call: .
cdr3_aa: CASSTASSYEQYF
cdr3_nt: TGTGCCAGCAGCACCGCGAGCTCCTACGAGCAGTACTTC

v_call: TRBV9
clone_size: .
j_call: TRBJ2-4
d_call: TRBD1
cdr3_aa: CASSRTGVAKNIQYF
cdr3_nt: TGTGCCAGCAGCCGCACAGGGGTAGCCAAAAACATTCAGTACTTC

v_call: TRBV6-1
clone_size: few
j_call: TRBJ2-1
d_call: .
cdr3_aa: CASSEEWREQFF
cdr3_nt: TGTGCCAGCAGTGAAGAATGGAGGGAGCAGTTCTTC

v_call: TRBV20-1
clone_size: few
j_call: TRBJ2-2
d_call: .
cdr3_aa: CSARGPSAGWDTGELFF
cdr3_nt: TGCAGTGCTAGAGGCCCTTCGGCGGGGTGGGACACCGGGGAGCTGTTTTTT

v_call: TRBV10-3
clone_size: few
j_call: TRBJ2-5
d_call: .
cdr3_aa: CAISESGPEGTQYF
cdr3_nt: TGTGCCATCAGTGAGTCGGGGCCCGAGGGGACCCAGTACTTC

v_call: TRBV20-1
clone_size: few
j_call: TRBJ2-7
d_call: .
cdr3_aa: CSAWIKGEGPYEQYF
cdr3_nt: TGCAGTGCATGGATTAAGGGGGAGGGCCCCTACGAGCAGTACTTC

v_call: TRBV20-1
clone_size: few
j_call: TRBJ2-7
d_call: TRBD2
cdr3_aa: CSARDPLAGPYEQYF
cdr3_nt: TGCAGTGCTAGAGATCCCCTAGCGGGACCCTACGAGCAGTACTTC

v_call: TRBV20-1
clone_size: .
j_call: TRBJ2-1
d_call: TRBD2
cdr3_aa: CSASGRELNSYNEQFF
cdr3_nt: TGCAGTGCTAGCGGGCGGGAGCTGAACTCCTACAATGAGCAGTTCTTC

v_call: TRBV12-3/TRBV12-4
clone_size: many
j_call: TRBJ1-2
d_call: .
cdr3_aa: CASSFMGYGYTF
cdr3_nt: TGTGCCAGCAGTTTTATGGGCTATGGCTACACCTTC

v_call: TRBV20-1
clone_size: many
j_call: TRBJ2-7
d_call: .
cdr3_aa: CSPFERISYEQYF
cdr3_nt: TGCAGCCCTTTTGAGCGAATCTCCTACGAGCAGTACTTC

v_call: TRBV5-1
clone_size: .
j_call: TRBJ2-5
d_call: .
cdr3_aa: CASSLAPAVETQYF
cdr3_nt: TGCGCCAGCAGCTTGGCCCCGGCTGTAGAGACCCAGTACTTC

v_call: TRBV29-1
clone_size: many
j_call: TRBJ2-2
d_call: .
cdr3_aa: CSVEARAPAGELFF
cdr3_nt: TGCAGCGTTGAAGCTCGGGCCCCGGCCGGGGAGCTGTTTTTT

v_call: TRBV19
clone_size: .
j_call: TRBJ2-1
d_call: TRBD2
cdr3_aa: CASRRTSGSKEQFF
cdr3_nt: TGTGCCAGTAGACGGACTAGCGGGAGCAAGGAGCAGTTCTTC

v_call: TRBV27
clone_size: .
j_call: TRBJ1-4
d_call: .
cdr3_aa: CASSLGAPPSRKLFF
cdr3_nt: TGTGCCAGCAGTTTAGGAGCGCCGCCCAGCCGAAAACTGTTTTTT

v_call: TRBV18
clone_size: .
j_call: TRBJ2-7
d_call: .
cdr3_aa: CASSPPGSYEQYF
cdr3_nt: TGTGCCAGCTCACCACCGGGCAGCTACGAGCAGTACTTC

v_call: TRBV12-3/TRBV12-4
clone_size: .
j_call: TRBJ2-5
d_call: .
cdr3_aa: CASSLEGQQETQYF
cdr3_nt: TGTGCCAGCAGTTTAGAGGGGCAGCAAGAGACCCAGTACTTC

v_call: TRBV10-1
clone_size: few
j_call: TRBJ2-5
d_call: .
cdr3_aa: CASSESPVGTQYF
cdr3_nt: TGCGCCAGCAGTGAGTCTCCCGTAGGAACCCAGTACTTC

v_call: TRBV21-1
clone_size: .
j_call: TRBJ2-4
d_call: .
cdr3_aa: CASSVGGLSGSPLAKNIQYF
cdr3_nt: TGTGCCAGCAGCGTCGGAGGGTTAAGCGGGAGCCCCCTAGCCAAAAACATTCAGTACTTC

v_call: TRBV7-6
clone_size: many
j_call: TRBJ2-3
d_call: .
cdr3_aa: CASSSRDTDTQYF
cdr3_nt: TGTGCCAGCAGCTCCAGAGACACAGATACGCAGTATTTT

v_call: TRBV20-1
clone_size: .
j_call: TRBJ2-3
d_call: .
cdr3_aa: CSASTGDTQYF
cdr3_nt: TGCAGTGCTAGTACGGGAGATACGCAGTATTTT